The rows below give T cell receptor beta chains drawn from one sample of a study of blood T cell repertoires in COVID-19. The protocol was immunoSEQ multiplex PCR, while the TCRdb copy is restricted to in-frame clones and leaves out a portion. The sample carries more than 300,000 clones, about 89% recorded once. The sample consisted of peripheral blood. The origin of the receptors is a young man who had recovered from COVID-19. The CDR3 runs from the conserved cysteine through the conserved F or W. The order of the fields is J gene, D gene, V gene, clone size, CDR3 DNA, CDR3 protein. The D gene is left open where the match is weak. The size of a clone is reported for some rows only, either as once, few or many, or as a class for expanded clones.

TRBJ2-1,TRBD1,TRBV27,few,TGTGCCAGCAGTTTAGGGACAGGTGAGGAGCAGTTCTTC,CASSLGTGEEQFF
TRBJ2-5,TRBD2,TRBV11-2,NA,TGTGCCAGCAGCCCGAAAGGCGGGGGGCGAACTCAAGAGACCCAGTACTTC,CASSPKGGGRTQETQYF
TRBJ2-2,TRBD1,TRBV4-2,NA,TGTGCCAGCAGACCTGACAGGGCCACCGGGGAGCTGTTTTTT,CASRPDRATGELFF
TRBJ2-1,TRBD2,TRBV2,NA,TGTGCCAGCAGATGGGGGGGAGGGCCCGAAGATGAGCAGTTCTTC,CASRWGGGPEDEQFF
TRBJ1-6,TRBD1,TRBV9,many,TGTGCCAGCAGCGTAGGTGGGACAGGTCCCCACTCCTATAATTCACCCCTCCACTTT,CASSVGGTGPHSYNSPLHF
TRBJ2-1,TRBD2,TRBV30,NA,TGTGCCTTGGGGGAGGGGTCGTACAATGAGCAGTTCTTC,CALGEGSYNEQFF
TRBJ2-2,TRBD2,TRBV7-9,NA,TGTGCCAGCAGCTTTCGGGGGGGACCCGCCGGGGAGCTGTTTTTT,CASSFRGGPAGELFF
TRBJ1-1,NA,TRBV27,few,TGTGCCAGCAGTTTCTCAGGGGTTGGGGGTACTGAAGCTTTCTTT,CASSFSGVGGTEAFF
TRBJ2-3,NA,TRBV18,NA,TGTGCCAGCTCACCACCATCAGGGGACGATACGCAGTATTTT,CASSPPSGDDTQYF
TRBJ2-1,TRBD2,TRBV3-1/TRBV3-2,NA,TGTGCCAGCAGCCAGATAGGGACTAGCGTCAATGAGCAGTTCTTC,CASSQIGTSVNEQFF
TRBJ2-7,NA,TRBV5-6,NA,TGTGCCAGCAGCTTGACAGGAAAACCCTACGAGCAGTACTTC,CASSLTGKPYEQYF
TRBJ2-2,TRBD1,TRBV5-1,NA,TGCGCCAGCAGCACGGGACAGGGGAACACCGGGGAGCTGTTTTTT,CASSTGQGNTGELFF
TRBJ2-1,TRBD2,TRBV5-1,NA,TGCGCCAGCAGCTCAACTAGCGGGGGGGCCTTGAAGCAGTTCTTC,CASSSTSGGALKQFF
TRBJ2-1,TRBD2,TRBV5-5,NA,TGTGCCAGCAGCTTGTGGGCGGGAGGCCTCCCTGCCGATGAGCAGTTCTTC,CASSLWAGGLPADEQFF
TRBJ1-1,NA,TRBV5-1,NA,TGCGCCAGCAGCCCAGGGGTGAACACTGAAGCTTTCTTT,CASSPGVNTEAFF
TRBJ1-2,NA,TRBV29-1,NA,TGCAGCGTTGCGGGCGGAGGCTATGGCTACACCTTC,CSVAGGGYGYTF